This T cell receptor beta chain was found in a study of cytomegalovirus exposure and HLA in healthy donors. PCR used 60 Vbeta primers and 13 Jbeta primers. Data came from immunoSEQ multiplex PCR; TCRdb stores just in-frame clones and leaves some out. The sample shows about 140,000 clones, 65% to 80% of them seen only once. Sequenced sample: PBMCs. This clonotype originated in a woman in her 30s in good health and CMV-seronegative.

Written as DNA, the CDR3 is TGTGCCAGCAGTCCGTTAACGGGGTTGGGGTCGGTGGATCAGCCCCAGCATTTT. Protein: CASSPLTGLGSVDQPQHF. This chain joins TRBV28 and TRBJ1-5; no clear D gene. CDR1 and CDR2 (germline): MDHEN, SYDVKM. The germline V and J ends were trimmed by 5 bases and 5 bases, with 25 bases remaining between them. This CDR3 has 18 amino acids.